The TCR beta chain described here comes from a study of blood T cell repertoires in COVID-19. TCRdb's copy holds only in-frame clones and misses some; the assay was immunoSEQ multiplex PCR. Seen here are about 42,000 clones, 85% observed once, and the top ten hold 5% to 7%. Sequenced input: peripheral blood. This clonotype was sampled from a man in his forties or fifties with active COVID-19.

Here the CDR3 reads CASSYYSGTSGDKQFF. CDR3 DNA sequence: TGTGCCAGCAGCTACTACTCCGGGACTAGCGGGGATAAGCAGTTCTTC. The J gene is TRBJ2-1, the V gene TRBV7-2; TRBD2 matches 13 bases. The CDR3 runs 16 residues. The trim removed 4 bases at V and 11 bases at J, leaving 11 bases unmatched. Germline V gene data show CDR1 as SGHTA and CDR2 as FQGNSA.